The 27 T cell receptor beta chains presented below share a single source sample, sequenced in a study of blood T cell repertoires in COVID-19. TCRdb's copy holds only in-frame clones and misses some; the assay was immunoSEQ multiplex PCR. The data show about 270,000 clones, about 86% seen once. The source material was peripheral blood. All receptors derive from an older woman with active or convalescent COVID-19.

The rearrangement joins TRBV7-8 to TRBJ1-2, with TRBD1 as a possible D gene (6 bases). Per the germline V gene, CDR1 is SGHVS and CDR2 is FQNEAQ. Trimming took 0 bases from V and 1 from J, leaving 9 bases between them. There are 15 residues in the CDR3. CDR3 protein: CASSLAGDINYGYTF. In DNA form, the CDR3 reads TGTGCCAGCAGCTTAGCGGGGGACATTAACTATGGCTACACCTTC.

The V gene is TRBV7-3, the J gene TRBJ1-2; D gene unclear. Trimming took 5 bases from V and 4 from J, leaving 17 bases between them. This CDR3 region has 15 residues. From germline, CDR1 is SGHTA and CDR2 FQGTGA. CDR3 sequence reads: CASSQRERTPYGYTF. CDR3 DNA sequence: TGTGCCAGCAGCCAGAGGGAGCGCACTCCCTATGGCTACACCTTC.

The chain joins TRBV7-6 to TRBJ2-1; 8 bases align to TRBD2. J gave up 3 bases and V 0 bases, and 7 bases lay outside the gene matches. CDR3 length equals 17 residues. Germline CDR1 and CDR2: SGHVS and FNYEAQ. The CDR3 region is CASSLAKAGASYNEQFF. As DNA, the CDR3 is TGTGCCAGCAGCTTAGCGAAAGCGGGGGCTAGCTACAATGAGCAGTTCTTC.

The rearrangement uses TRBV3-1 (or the pseudogene TRBV3-2) and TRBJ1-5; no firm D call. The CDR3 runs to 13 residues. Trimming cost V 3 bases and J 6 bases, with 9 bases left between them. Germline loops: CDR1 LGHDT, CDR2 YNNKEL (reference sequence). CDR3 loop: CASSQDWFQPQHF. The CDR3 nucleotides read TGTGCCAGCAGCCAGGACTGGTTTCAGCCCCAGCATTTT.

The chain is built from TRBV4-2 and TRBJ2-3; the match to TRBD2 covers 11 bases. The germline V gene encodes CDR1 LGHNA and CDR2 YNFKEQ. The trim removed 8 bases at V and 1 base at J, leaving 8 bases unmatched. CDR3 length: 16 residues. The DNA of the CDR3 is TGTGCCAGCGGTCGCTCGACTAGCGGGGGCACAGATACGCAGTATTTT. The encoded protein is CASGRSTSGGTDTQYF.

The V and J genes are TRBV30 and TRBJ1-1; no clear D gene. The germline gives CDR1 GTSNPN, CDR2 SVGIG (reference sequence). V lost 2 bases and J 11 bases, leaving 15 bases between the germline ends. The CDR3 extends over 12 amino acids. CDR3: CAWSFPFGEAFF. In DNA, the CDR3 is TGTGCCTGGAGTTTCCCCTTTGGGGAGGCTTTCTTT.

This clone appeared a single time. CDR3 nucleotides: TGTGCCATCAGTTCGCTACCGGGACAGGGTGGATTCGGGTGGGAGACCCAGTACTTC. Translation gives CAISSLPGQGGFGWETQYF. This chain links TRBV10-3 with TRBJ2-5; 9 bases align to TRBD1. With V trimmed by 5 bases and J by 5 bases, 21 bases remained unmatched. There are 19 residues in the CDR3. Germline CDR1 and CDR2: ENHRY and SYGVKD.

This clone was seen just once. V gene TRBV12-3 or TRBV12-4 combines with J gene TRBJ1-2, with D uncertain. The V end was cut by 2 bases, the J end by 7 bases, with 5 bases between. CDR3 size: 11 residues. The CDR3: CASSLSPGYTF. For the CDR3, the DNA is TGTGCCAGCAGTTTAAGCCCTGGCTACACCTTC.

The CDR3 DNA reads as TGTGCCAGCAGCTTACCGGGACAGGGAGCCTACGAGCAGTACTTC. This gives the protein CASSLPGQGAYEQYF. The chain combines TRBV5-4 with TRBJ2-7; 9 bases line up with TRBD1. Germline values: CDR1 SGHNT, CDR2 YYREEE (reference sequence). V shed 2 bases and J 2 bases; nucleotides not matched to a gene: 5. The CDR3 runs to 15 residues.

The genes are TRBV6-5 and TRBJ2-1; maybe TRBD1 (5 bases). The CDR3 extends over 13 amino acids. Germline V CDR1 and CDR2: MNHEY, SVGAGI. With 7 bases removed from V and 2 bases from J, the gap between germline ends came to 9 bases. CDR3 DNA: TGTGCCAGCACCCAGGGCGCCTACAATGAGCAGTTCTTC. Its protein is CASTQGAYNEQFF.

The chain has TRBV7-9 and TRBJ2-5; 10 bases are a match to TRBD2. Looked up from germline, CDR1 is SEHNR and CDR2 is FQNEAQ (reference sequence). The CDR3 totals 17 residues. J was trimmed by 4 bases and V by 7 bases; bases with no gene match: 15. CDR3 protein: CASIQVVQRGGLETQYF. The CDR3 nucleotides read TGTGCCAGCATACAAGTGGTCCAGCGGGGGGGCCTAGAGACCCAGTACTTC.

This rearrangement joins TRBV10-3 to TRBJ2-1; 7 nucleotides align to TRBD1. Germline V gene sequence: CDR1 ENHRY, CDR2 SYGVKD. The CDR3 has 14 amino acids. The J segment lost 7 bases and the V segment lost 4 bases, leaving 7 bases of the junction unmatched. The CDR3 DNA follows: TGTGCCATCAGTGCCCCGACAGGGTCGAATGAGCAGTTCTTC. Its translation: CAISAPTGSNEQFF.

The chain joins TRBV12-3 or TRBV12-4 to TRBJ2-3; no reliable D call. The CDR3 sequence is 11 residues long. V was trimmed by 8 bases and J by 4 bases, leaving 7 bases between them. The CDR3 spells CASGPSDTQYF. The CDR3 coding sequence is TGTGCCAGCGGCCCCTCAGATACGCAGTATTTT.

The table lists this clone with a few counts. This sequence joins TRBV21-1 and TRBJ1-1. TRBV21-1 is a pseudogene locus. There are 15 residues in the CDR3. In DNA form, the CDR3 reads TGTGCCAGCAGCAACAAGGAGTTTAGAGGCACTGAAGCTTTCTTT. Translated, it gives CASSNKEFRGTEAFF.

The rearrangement links TRBV28 to TRBJ1-2; 7 nucleotides agree with TRBD1. Per the germline V gene, CDR1 is MDHEN and CDR2 is SYDVKM. V shed 3 bases, J shed 6 bases, and the junction held 7 bases outside the gene matches. The CDR3 loop spans 14 amino acids. This chain's CDR3 is CASSFVGRGNGYTF. CDR3 nucleotides: TGTGCCAGCAGTTTTGTTGGCAGGGGGAATGGCTACACCTTC.

This rearrangement joins TRBV18 to TRBJ1-1; a possible D gene is TRBD1 (6 bases). CDR1 and CDR2 (germline): KGHSH, LQKENI. Trimming stripped 2 bases from V and 3 bases from J, with 19 bases between. There are 17 residues in the CDR3. CDR3 DNA: TGTGCCAGCTCACCAAGGGGAAGGGGGGGGCAGGACACTGAAGCTTTCTTT. This gives the protein CASSPRGRGGQDTEAFF.

This clone was seen just once. The rearrangement links TRBV28 to TRBJ2-5; 7 nucleotides agree with TRBD2. The CDR3 is 14 amino acids. Trimming took 2 bases from V and 4 from J; bases not matched to a gene: 4. Germline CDR1 and CDR2: MDHEN and SYDVKM. The CDR3 is CASSLTGGRETQYF. In nucleotides, the CDR3 is TGTGCCAGCAGTTTAACGGGGGGACGAGAGACCCAGTACTTC.

This rearrangement joins TRBV5-6 to TRBJ2-7, with a possible D match to TRBD2 (5 bases). The V gene's germline CDR1 is SGHDT and CDR2 YYEEEE. The V gene lost 4 bases and the J gene lost 1 base, with 12 bases spanning the gap. The CDR3 totals 14 residues. Here the CDR3 DNA reads TGTGCCAGCAGCAGAGGGTCCGCGTCCTACGAGCAGTACTTC. Protein product: CASSRGSASYEQYF.

V gene TRBV9 combines with J gene TRBJ2-3, with D perhaps matching TRBD2 (5 bases). The CDR3 runs 13 residues. V dropped 3 bases and J dropped 4 bases, with 9 bases sitting between them. Germline-derived CDR1 and CDR2 are SGDLS and YYNGEE. CDR3 sequence reads: CASSALLADTQYF. The CDR3 coding sequence is TGTGCCAGCAGCGCCTTACTAGCAGATACGCAGTATTTT.

This sequence joins TRBV27 and TRBJ2-2; unclear D gene. The CDR3 sequence is 14 residues long. Deletions cut 4 bases from V and 2 bases from J, with 8 bases between. Germline V gene lookup returns CDR1 MNHEY and CDR2 SMNVEV (reference sequence). The CDR3 DNA reads TGTGCCAGCAGTTGGGCTTATAACACCGGGGAGCTGTTTTTT. Its translation is CASSWAYNTGELFF.

The V and J genes are TRBV7-9 and TRBJ1-2; possible D gene TRBD1, 6 bases. With 5 bases removed from V and 7 bases from J, the gap between germline ends came to 26 bases. The germline CDR1 and CDR2 sequences are SEHNR and FQNEAQ (reference sequence). The CDR3 covers 17 residues. CDR3 region: CASSTSGTINSFGGYTF. The CDR3 DNA is TGTGCCAGCAGCACCTCCGGGACAATTAATTCCTTCGGTGGCTACACCTTC.

The rearrangement links TRBV19 to TRBJ1-1; the match to TRBD1 covers 8 bases. V trimming: 5 bases; J trimming: 4 bases; junction bases outside the gene matches: 6. In germline, CDR1 is LNHDA, CDR2 SQIVND (reference sequence). CDR3 length: 14 amino acids. DNA of the CDR3: TGTGCCAGTAGTGGGACAGGCTACGGCACTGAAGCTTTCTTT. It is translated as CASSGTGYGTEAFF. Based on the CDR3 plus reference TRBV19 and TRBJ1-1, the full variable domain is DGGITQSPKYLFRKEGQNVTLSCEQNLNHDAMYWYRQDPGQGLRLIYYSQIVNDFQKGDIAEGYSVSREKKESFPLTVTSAQKNPTAFYLCASSGTGYGTEAFFGQGTRLTVV.

The chain has TRBV7-6 and TRBJ2-7, with unresolved D. CDR1 SGHVS and CDR2 FNYEAQ come from the germline V gene. The V and J ends lost 1 base and 4 bases respectively, with 17 bases between them. The CDR3 consists of 16 residues. The CDR3 is CASSLGSGINAYEQYF. CDR3 nucleotide sequence: TGTGCCAGCAGCTTAGGCTCAGGAATCAATGCGTACGAGCAGTACTTC.

The table lists this clone with a count of one. V is TRBV10-3 and J is TRBJ2-1; maybe TRBD2 (6 bases). Germline V gene data show CDR1 as ENHRY and CDR2 as SYGVKD. The V and J ends lost 4 bases and 1 base respectively, with 14 bases between them. The CDR3 loop spans 16 amino acids. CDR3 in amino acids: CAISGAGMGSYNEQFF. CDR3 DNA sequence: TGTGCCATCAGTGGGGCGGGGATGGGGTCCTACAATGAGCAGTTCTTC.

This chain uses TRBV15 with TRBJ2-3; 9 bases are shared with TRBD1. Germline V gives CDR1 LNHNV, CDR2 YYDKDF (reference sequence). The V segment lost 5 bases and the J segment 0 bases; nucleotides outside the gene matches: 3. The CDR3 contains 15 residues. In nucleotides, the CDR3 is TGTGCCACCAGCCTTGACAGGGGGAGCACAGATACGCAGTATTTT. Protein product: CATSLDRGSTDTQYF.

This chain uses TRBV6-6 with TRBJ1-5; D perhaps matches TRBD1 (5 bases). Germline CDR1 is MNHNY and CDR2 is SVGAGI (reference sequence). This CDR3 comprises 16 residues. V was trimmed by 2 bases and J by 0 bases, leaving 11 bases between them. CDR3 DNA sequence: TGTGCCAGCAGTTACCCCAGGGTGGATAGCAATCAGCCCCAGCATTTT. It codes for CASSYPRVDSNQPQHF.

V is TRBV6-2 or TRBV6-3 and J is TRBJ1-2; unclear D gene. The germline CDR1 and CDR2 sequences are MNHEY and SVGEGT. The CDR3 sequence is 13 residues long. Trimming shortened V by 4 bases and J by 8 bases, and 14 bases separated the two germline ends. The CDR3 sequence: CASSSEDSRGYTF. CDR3 bases: TGTGCCAGCAGTTCCGAAGACTCGAGGGGCTACACCTTC.